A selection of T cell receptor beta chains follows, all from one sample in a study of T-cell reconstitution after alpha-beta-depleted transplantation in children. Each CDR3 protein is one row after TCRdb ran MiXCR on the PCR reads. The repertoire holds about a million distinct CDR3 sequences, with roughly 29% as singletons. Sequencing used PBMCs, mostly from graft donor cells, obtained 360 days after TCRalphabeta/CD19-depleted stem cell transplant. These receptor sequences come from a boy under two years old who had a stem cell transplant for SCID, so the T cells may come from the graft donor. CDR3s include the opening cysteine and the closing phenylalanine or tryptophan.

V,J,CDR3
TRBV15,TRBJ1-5,CATSSYEGGVQPQHF
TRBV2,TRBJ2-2,CASRWTWNGELFF
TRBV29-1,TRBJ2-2,CSSRSETGELFF
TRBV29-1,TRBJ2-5,CSVESPGLQETQYF
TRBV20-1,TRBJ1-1,CSARAGDTEAFF
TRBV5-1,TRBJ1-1,CASSLGPTGADTEAFF
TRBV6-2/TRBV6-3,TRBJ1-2,CASSYTGARLYGYTF
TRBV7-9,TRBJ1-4,CASSRNRANIEKLFF
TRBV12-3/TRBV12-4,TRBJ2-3,CASRQQTDTQYF
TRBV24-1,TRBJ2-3,CATSDPDVTDTQYF
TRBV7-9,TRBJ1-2,CASSTVRTRDATRGYTF
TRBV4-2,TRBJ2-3,CASSQDKSGGTSTDPADTQYF
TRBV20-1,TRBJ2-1,CSARCPEGHSYNEQFF
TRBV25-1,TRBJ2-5,CASSEWGGETQYF
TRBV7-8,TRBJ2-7,CASSFTGTGGDEQYF
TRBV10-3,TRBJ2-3,CAISESAGEGDTQYF
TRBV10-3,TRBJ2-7,CAISERGTFYEQYF
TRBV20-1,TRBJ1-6,CSARDPTGGNSPLHF
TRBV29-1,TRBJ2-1,CSVEGVAGGPDEQFF
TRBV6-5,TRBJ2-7,CASSFKGVGQPLYEQYF
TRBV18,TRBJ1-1,CASSPQTDMNTEAFF
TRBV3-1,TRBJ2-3,CASSHLSHGTDTQYF
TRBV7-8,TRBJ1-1,CASSSKLSMNTEAFF
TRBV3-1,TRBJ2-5,CASSGRLDGETQYF
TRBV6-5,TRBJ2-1,CASSYRPQSSYNEQFF
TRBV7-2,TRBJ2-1,CASSLRTYNEQFF
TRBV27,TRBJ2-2,CASSFRKGPGRTGELFF
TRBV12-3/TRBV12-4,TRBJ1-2,CASSFMADGYTF
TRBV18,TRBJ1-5,CASSPWAPGPQHF
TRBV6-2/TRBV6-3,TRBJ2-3,CASASVGGADTQYF
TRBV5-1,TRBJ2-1,CASSPLGGHTRGFF
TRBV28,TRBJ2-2,CASSLYREGTGELFF
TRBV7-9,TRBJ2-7,CASSPLGQGRREQYF
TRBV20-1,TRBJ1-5,CSATGLNQPQHF
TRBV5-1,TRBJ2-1,CASSLAPSGSIGGEQFF
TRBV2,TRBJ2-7,CASRALAGVSYEQYF
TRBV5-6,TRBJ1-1,CASSLVVTLNTEAFF
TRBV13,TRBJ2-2,CASSSWAGGQTGELFF
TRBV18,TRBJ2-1,CASSPQGTPYNEQFF
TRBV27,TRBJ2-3,CASRHRDRDTDTQYF
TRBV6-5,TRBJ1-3,CASSSGDLLGNTIYF
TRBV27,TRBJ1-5,CASSLSMRVGQPQHF
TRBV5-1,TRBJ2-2,CASSAGGTNTGELFF
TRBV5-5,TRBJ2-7,CASSFRTATPYEQYF
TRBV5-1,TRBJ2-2,CASSPRDPNTGELFF
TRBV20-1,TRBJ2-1,CSARGQGGPYNEQFF
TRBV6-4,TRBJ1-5,CASSDSFRPQHF
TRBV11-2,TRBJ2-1,CASSPTGLAGGRYNEQFF
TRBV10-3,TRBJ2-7,CAIPRGVSTPEQYF
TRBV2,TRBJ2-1,CASKMTREVAEQFF
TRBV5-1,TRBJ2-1,CASSLGTGALANEQFF
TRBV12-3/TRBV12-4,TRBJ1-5,CASSPGTGARNQPQHF
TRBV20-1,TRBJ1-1,CSARFSAGGSEAFF